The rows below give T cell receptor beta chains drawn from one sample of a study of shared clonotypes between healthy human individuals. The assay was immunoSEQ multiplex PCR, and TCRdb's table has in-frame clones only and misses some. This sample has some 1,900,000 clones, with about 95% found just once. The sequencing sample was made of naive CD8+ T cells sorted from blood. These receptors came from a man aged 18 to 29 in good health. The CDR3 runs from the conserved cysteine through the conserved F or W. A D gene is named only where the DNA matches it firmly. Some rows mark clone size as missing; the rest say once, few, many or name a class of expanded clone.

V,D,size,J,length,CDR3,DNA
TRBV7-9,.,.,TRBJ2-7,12,CASSGYSYEQYF,TGTGCCAGCAGCGGGTACTCCTACGAGCAGTACTTC
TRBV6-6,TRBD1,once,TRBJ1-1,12,CASSYSGGEAFF,TGTGCCAGCAGTTACTCAGGGGGCGAAGCTTTCTTT
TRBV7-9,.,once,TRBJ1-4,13,CASSFVEGEKLFF,TGTGCCAGCAGCTTCGTAGAAGGTGAAAAACTGTTTTTT
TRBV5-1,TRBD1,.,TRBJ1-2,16,CASSAGTEYISYGYTF,TGCGCCAGCAGCGCAGGGACAGAGTACATTTCCTATGGCTACACCTTC
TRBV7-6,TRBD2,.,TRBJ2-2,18,CASSLVFPGGENTGELFF,TGTGCCAGCAGCTTAGTATTTCCCGGGGGGGAAAACACCGGGGAGCTGTTTTTT
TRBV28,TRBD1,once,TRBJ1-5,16,CASRRTDRVQNQPQHF,TGTGCCAGCAGACGCACAGACAGGGTCCAAAATCAGCCCCAGCATTTT
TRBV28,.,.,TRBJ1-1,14,CASSLTGWNTEAFF,TGTGCCAGCAGTCTCACGGGGTGGAACACTGAAGCTTTCTTT
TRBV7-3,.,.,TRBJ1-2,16,CASSPSGGLDDYGYTF,TGTGCCAGCAGCCCCTCCGGGGGGCTCGATGACTATGGCTACACCTTC
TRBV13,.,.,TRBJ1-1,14,CASSAPGANTEAFF,TGTGCCAGCAGCGCTCCCGGGGCCAACACTGAAGCTTTCTTT
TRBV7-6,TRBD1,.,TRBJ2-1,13,CASSFRTGDEQFF,TGTGCCAGCAGCTTTCGGACAGGGGATGAGCAGTTCTTC
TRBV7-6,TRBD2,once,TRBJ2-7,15,CASSPVAGGYYEQYF,TGTGCCAGCAGCCCGGTAGCGGGAGGTTACTACGAGCAGTACTTC
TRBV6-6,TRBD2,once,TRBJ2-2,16,CASSYWSGGAGGELFF,TGTGCCAGCAGTTACTGGAGCGGGGGGGCCGGCGGGGAGCTGTTTTTT
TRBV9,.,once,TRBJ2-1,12,CASSARNNEQFF,TGTGCCAGCAGCGCCAGAAACAATGAGCAGTTCTTC
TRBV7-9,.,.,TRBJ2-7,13,CASSLAVSYEQYF,TGTGCCAGCAGCTTAGCGGTCTCCTACGAGCAGTACTTC
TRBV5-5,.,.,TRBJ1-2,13,CASSLTENYGYTF,TGTGCCAGCAGTCTGACAGAGAACTATGGCTACACCTTC
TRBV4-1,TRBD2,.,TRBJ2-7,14,CASSPLAGVYEQYF,TGCGCCAGCAGCCCGTTAGCGGGAGTCTACGAGCAGTACTTC
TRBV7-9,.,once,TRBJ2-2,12,CASSFSPGELFF,TGTGCCAGCAGCTTTTCCCCCGGGGAGCTGTTTTTT
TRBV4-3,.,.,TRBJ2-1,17,CASSQENTDSSYNEQFF,TGCGCCAGCAGCCAAGAGAACACCGATAGCTCCTACAATGAGCAGTTCTTC
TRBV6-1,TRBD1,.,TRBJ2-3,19,CASSDPGQGLSLSTDTQYF,TGTGCCAGCAGTGACCCGGGACAGGGGCTCTCTCTAAGCACAGATACGCAGTATTTT
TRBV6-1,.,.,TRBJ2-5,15,CASSEAERQKETQYF,TGTGCCAGCAGTGAAGCTGAGAGACAGAAAGAGACCCAGTACTTC
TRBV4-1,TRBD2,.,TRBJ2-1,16,CASSQEGLAGGNEQFF,TGCGCCAGCAGCCAAGAGGGACTAGCGGGGGGAAATGAGCAGTTCTTC
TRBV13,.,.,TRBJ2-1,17,CASSPGSSDTGYNEQFF,TGTGCCAGCAGCCCGGGATCATCTGATACAGGCTACAATGAGCAGTTCTTC
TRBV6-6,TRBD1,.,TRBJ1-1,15,CASSYGQGSWTEAFF,TGTGCCAGCAGTTACGGACAGGGGAGTTGGACTGAAGCTTTCTTT
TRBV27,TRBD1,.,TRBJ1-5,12,CASSGLGQTQHF,TGTGCCAGCAGTGGATTGGGACAGACCCAGCATTTT
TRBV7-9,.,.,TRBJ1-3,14,CASSLVSTEDTIYF,TGTGCCAGCAGCTTAGTCTCGACAGAGGACACCATATATTTT
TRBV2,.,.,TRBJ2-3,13,CASSDVRRDTQYF,TGTGCCAGCAGCGACGTAAGGAGAGATACGCAGTATTTT
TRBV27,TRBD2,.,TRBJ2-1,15,CASSPIAGGYNEQFF,TGTGCCAGCAGCCCGATAGCGGGAGGTTACAATGAGCAGTTCTTC
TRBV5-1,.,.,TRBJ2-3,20,CASSLEMGGGRGPSTDTQYF,TGCGCCAGCAGCTTGGAAATGGGAGGGGGACGGGGACCGTCCACAGATACGCAGTATTTT
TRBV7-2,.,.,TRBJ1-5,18,CASSLGWGNHTSNQPQHF,TGTGCCAGCAGCTTAGGATGGGGGAACCACACTAGCAATCAGCCCCAGCATTTT
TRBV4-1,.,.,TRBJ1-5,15,CASSPSGAGNQPQHF,TGCGCCAGCAGCCCTTCGGGGGCCGGCAATCAGCCCCAGCATTTT
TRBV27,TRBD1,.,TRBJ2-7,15,CASSLKGTGSYEQYF,TGTGCCAGCAGTTTAAAAGGGACAGGGTCCTACGAGCAGTACTTC
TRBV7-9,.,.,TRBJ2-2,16,CASSFPQGPSSGELFF,TGTGCCAGCAGCTTCCCACAGGGCCCTTCCTCCGGGGAGCTGTTTTTT
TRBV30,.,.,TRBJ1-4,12,CAWEGLNEKLFF,TGTGCCTGGGAAGGACTTAATGAAAAACTGTTTTTT
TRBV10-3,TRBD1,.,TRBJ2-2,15,CAIRPGQGGTGELFF,TGTGCCATCAGGCCTGGACAGGGGGGTACCGGGGAGCTGTTTTTT
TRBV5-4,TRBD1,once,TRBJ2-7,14,CASSFDRGVHEQYF,TGTGCCAGCAGCTTCGACAGGGGGGTACACGAGCAGTATTTC
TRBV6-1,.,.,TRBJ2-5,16,CASSDGTPIFQETQYF,TGTGCCAGCAGTGATGGGACACCAATATTCCAAGAGACCCAGTACTTC
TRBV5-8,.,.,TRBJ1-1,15,CASSSHLEGKAEAFF,TGTGCCAGCAGCTCCCATTTGGAGGGTAAGGCTGAAGCTTTCTTT
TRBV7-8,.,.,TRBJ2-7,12,CASSSNHYEQYF,TGTGCCAGCAGCTCCAATCATTACGAGCAGTACTTC
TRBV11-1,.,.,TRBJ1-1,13,CASSFGSELEAFF,TGTGCCAGCAGCTTCGGGAGCGAACTCGAAGCTTTCTTT
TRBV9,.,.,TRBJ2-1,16,CASSVAQGNSYNEQFF,TGTGCCAGCAGCGTAGCCCAGGGGAATTCCTACAATGAGCAGTTCTTC
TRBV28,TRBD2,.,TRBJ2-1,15,CASRIGAGGRNEQFF,TGTGCCAGCAGAATCGGAGCGGGGGGGCGTAATGAGCAGTTCTTC
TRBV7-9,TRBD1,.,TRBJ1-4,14,CASSPGQGAEKLFF,TGTGCCAGCAGCCCCGGACAGGGTGCTGAAAAACTGTTTTTT
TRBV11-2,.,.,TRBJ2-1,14,CASSPPGSYNEQFF,TGTGCCAGCAGCCCGCCTGGGTCCTACAATGAGCAGTTCTTC
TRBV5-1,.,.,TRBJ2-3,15,CASSGQELRTDTQYF,TGCGCCAGCAGCGGGCAGGAGCTCCGCACAGATACGCAGTATTTT
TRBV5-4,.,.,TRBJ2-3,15,CASSPQWASTDTQYF,TGTGCCAGCAGCCCACAATGGGCGAGCACAGATACGCAGTATTTT
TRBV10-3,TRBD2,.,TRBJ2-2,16,CAISEEAGANTGELFF,TGTGCCATCAGTGAAGAAGCGGGGGCGAACACCGGGGAGCTGTTTTTT
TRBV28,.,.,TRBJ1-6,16,CASSSYRSVDNSPLHF,TGTGCCAGCAGTTCCTACAGGTCGGTGGATAATTCACCCCTCCACTTT
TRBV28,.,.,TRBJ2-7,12,CASSFGYYEQYF,TGTGCCAGCAGTTTTGGGTACTACGAGCAGTACTTC
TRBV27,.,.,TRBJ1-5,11,CASTLRQPQHF,TGTGCCAGCACCCTTAGGCAGCCCCAGCATTTT
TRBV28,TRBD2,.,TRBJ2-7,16,CASSFRTSGPTYEQYF,TGTGCCAGCAGTTTCCGCACTAGCGGGCCTACCTACGAGCAGTACTTC
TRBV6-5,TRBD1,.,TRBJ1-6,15,CASSQQGNFNSPLHF,TGTGCCAGCAGTCAACAGGGGAACTTCAATTCACCCCTCCACTTT
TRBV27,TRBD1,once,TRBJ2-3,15,CASSPTGEGTDTQYF,TGTGCCAGCAGCCCGACAGGGGAGGGCACAGATACGCAGTATTTT
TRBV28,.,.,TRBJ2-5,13,CASSLMLRETQYF,TGTGCCAGCAGTTTAATGCTGAGAGAGACCCAGTACTTC
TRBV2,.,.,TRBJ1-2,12,CASKTQGLGYTF,TGTGCCAGCAAAACCCAGGGGCTGGGCTACACCTTC
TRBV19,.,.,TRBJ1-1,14,CASSSPYERTEAFF,TGTGCCAGTAGTTCCCCTTACGAGAGAACTGAAGCTTTCTTT
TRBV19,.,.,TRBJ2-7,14,CASSSLSTGVEQYF,TGTGCCAGTAGTTCACTGTCCACTGGGGTCGAGCAGTACTTC
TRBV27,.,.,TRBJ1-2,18,CASSLGYTGSPENYGYTF,TGTGCCAGCAGTTTAGGTTACACGGGATCTCCGGAGAACTATGGCTACACCTTC
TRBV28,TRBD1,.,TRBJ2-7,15,CASSHPKTGNHEQYF,TGTGCCAGCAGCCACCCAAAGACAGGGAACCACGAGCAGTACTTC
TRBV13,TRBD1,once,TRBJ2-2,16,CASSLGTGANTGELFF,TGTGCCAGCAGCTTAGGGACAGGGGCGAACACCGGGGAGCTGTTTTTT
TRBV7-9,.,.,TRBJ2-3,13,CASSAGTTDTQYF,TGTGCCAGCAGCGCGGGCACCACAGATACGCAGTATTTT